This entry describes one TCR beta chain. Its antigen is unknown. This record comes from a study of T cell responses to AZD1222 COVID-19 vaccine. V lost 1 base and J 3 bases, leaving 12 bases between the germline ends. This CDR3 has 15 amino acids. CDR1 SEHNR and CDR2 FQNEAQ come from the germline V gene (reference sequence). General study points: All repertoire sampling was performed exclusively after the peak T cell response. Regions 160-218 and 743-854 dominated among vaccine-associated CD4 TCRs spanning spike. Spike-specific TCR depth and breadth grew after two AZD1222 doses. Possibly, clonal diversity was underestimated; donors were largely white British and included more females.

Clones were read by immunoSEQ multiplex PCR, and TCRdb kept only the in-frame ones, dropping some. The repertoire holds about 150,000 clones, with approximately 94% as singletons. Here the sequenced sample was peripheral blood, taken on day 0 of AZD1222 vaccination. This rearrangement joins TRBV7-9 to TRBJ2-5; D is uncertain. This receptor was identified in an adult in good health. In nucleotides, the CDR3 is TGTGCCAGCAGCTTAGGGATTGAGGTGAAAGAGACCCAGTACTTC. Translated, it gives CASSLGIEVKETQYF.